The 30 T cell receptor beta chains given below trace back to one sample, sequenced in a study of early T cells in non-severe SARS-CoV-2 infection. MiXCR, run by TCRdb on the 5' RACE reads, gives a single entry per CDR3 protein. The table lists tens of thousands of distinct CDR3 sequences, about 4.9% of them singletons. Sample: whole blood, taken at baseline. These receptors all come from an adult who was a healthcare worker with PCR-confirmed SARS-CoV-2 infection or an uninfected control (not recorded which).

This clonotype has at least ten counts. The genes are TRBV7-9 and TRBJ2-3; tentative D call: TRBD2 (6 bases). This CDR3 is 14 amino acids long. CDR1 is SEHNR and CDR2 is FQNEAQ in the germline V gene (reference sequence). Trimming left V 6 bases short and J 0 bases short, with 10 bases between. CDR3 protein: CASRLATSTDTQYF. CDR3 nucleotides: TGTGCCAGCAGGCTAGCGACTAGCACAGATACGCAGTATTTT. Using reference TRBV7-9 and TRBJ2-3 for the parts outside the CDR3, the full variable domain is DTGVSQNPRHKITKRGQNVTFRCDPISEHNRLYWYRQTLGQGPEFLTYFQNEAQLEKSRLLSDRFSAERPKGSFSTLEIQRTEQGDSAMYLCASRLATSTDTQYFGPGTRLTVL.

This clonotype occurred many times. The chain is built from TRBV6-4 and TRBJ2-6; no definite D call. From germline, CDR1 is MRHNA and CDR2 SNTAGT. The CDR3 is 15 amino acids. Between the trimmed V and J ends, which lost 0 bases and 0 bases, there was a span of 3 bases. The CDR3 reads CASSDSNSGANVLTF. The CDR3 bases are TGTGCCAGCAGTGACTCAAACTCTGGGGCCAACGTCCTGACTTTC.

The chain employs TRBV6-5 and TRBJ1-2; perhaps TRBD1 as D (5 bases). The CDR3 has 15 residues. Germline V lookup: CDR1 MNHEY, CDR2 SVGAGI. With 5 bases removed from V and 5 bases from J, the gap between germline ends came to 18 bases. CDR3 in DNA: TGTGCCAGCAGTACCCGCGGAACAGGCAGATATGGCTACACCTTC. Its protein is CASSTRGTGRYGYTF.

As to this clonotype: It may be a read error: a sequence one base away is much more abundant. CDR3 region: CASRWQNTGEPFF. The CDR3 bases are TGTGCCAGTAGGTGGCAGAACACCGGGGAGCCGTTTTTT. The rearrangement joins TRBV19 to TRBJ2-2, with D possibly being TRBD2 (5 bases). Germline assignment: CDR1 LNHDA and CDR2 SQIVND (reference sequence). There are 13 residues in the CDR3.

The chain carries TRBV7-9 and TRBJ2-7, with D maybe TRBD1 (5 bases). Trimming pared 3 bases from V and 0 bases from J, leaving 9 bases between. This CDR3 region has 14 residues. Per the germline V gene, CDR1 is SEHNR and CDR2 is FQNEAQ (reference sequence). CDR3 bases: TGTGCCAGCAGCTTGGTCAGGGACTCCTACGAGCAGTACTTC. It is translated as CASSLVRDSYEQYF.

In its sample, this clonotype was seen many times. In nucleotides, the CDR3 is TGTGCCAGCAGTTTGAGTTTGGGTGACAGGGATCGCTCTGGAAACACCATATATTTT. Translation: CASSLSLGDRDRSGNTIYF. The chain employs TRBV12-3 or TRBV12-4 and TRBJ1-3; 7 nucleotides match TRBD1. The CDR3 has 19 amino acids. Losses at the gene ends were 3 bases for V and 0 bases for J; bases not matched to a gene: 14.

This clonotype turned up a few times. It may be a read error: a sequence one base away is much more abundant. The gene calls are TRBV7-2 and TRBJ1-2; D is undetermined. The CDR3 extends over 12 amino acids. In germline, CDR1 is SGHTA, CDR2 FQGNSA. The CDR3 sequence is CVSSRGPYGYTF. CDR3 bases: TGTGTCAGCAGCCGAGGGCCCTATGGCTACACCTTC.

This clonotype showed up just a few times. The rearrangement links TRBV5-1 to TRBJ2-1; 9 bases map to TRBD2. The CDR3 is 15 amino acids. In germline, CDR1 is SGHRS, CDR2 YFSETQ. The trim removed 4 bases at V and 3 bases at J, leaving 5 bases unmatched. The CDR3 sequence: CASSHSSGGYNEQFF. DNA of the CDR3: TGCGCCAGCAGCCACAGTAGCGGGGGCTACAATGAGCAGTTCTTC.

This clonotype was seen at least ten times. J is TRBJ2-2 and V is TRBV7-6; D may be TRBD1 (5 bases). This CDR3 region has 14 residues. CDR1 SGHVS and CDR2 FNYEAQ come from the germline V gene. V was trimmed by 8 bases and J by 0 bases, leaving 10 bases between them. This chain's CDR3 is CASLRTPNTGELFF. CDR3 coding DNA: TGTGCCAGCCTTCGGACACCGAACACCGGGGAGCTGTTTTTT.

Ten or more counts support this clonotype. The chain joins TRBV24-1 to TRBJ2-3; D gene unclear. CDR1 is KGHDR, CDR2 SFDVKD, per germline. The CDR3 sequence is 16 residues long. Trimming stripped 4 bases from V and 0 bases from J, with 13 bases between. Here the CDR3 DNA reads TGTGCCACCAGTGACCCCCCTTCCGATAGCACAGATACGCAGTATTTT. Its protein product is CATSDPPSDSTDTQYF.

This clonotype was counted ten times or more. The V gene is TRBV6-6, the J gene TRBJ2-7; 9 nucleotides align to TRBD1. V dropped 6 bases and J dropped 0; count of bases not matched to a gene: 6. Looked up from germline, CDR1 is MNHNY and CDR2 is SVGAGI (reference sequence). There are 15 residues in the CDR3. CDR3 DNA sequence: TGTGCCAGCAGGACCGGGACAGGGAGCTCCTACGAGCAGTACTTC. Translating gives CASRTGTGSSYEQYF.

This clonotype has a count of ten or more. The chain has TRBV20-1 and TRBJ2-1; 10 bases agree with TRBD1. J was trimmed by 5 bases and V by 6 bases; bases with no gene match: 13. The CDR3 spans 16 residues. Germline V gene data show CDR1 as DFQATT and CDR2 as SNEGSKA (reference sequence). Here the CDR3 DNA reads TGCAGTGCCCCACCGGGACAGGGGTTAAAGCACAATGAGCAGTTCTTC. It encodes CSAPPGQGLKHNEQFF.

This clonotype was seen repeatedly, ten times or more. The CDR3 DNA reads as TGTGCCAGCACCGACAGACGGCAGACCCAGTACTTC. As protein: CASTDRRQTQYF. V and J are TRBV6-2 or TRBV6-3 and TRBJ2-5, with a possible D match to TRBD1 (5 bases). Germline V gene data show CDR1 as MNHEY and CDR2 as SVGEGT. V lost 7 bases to trimming and J lost 6 bases, with 12 bases between them. CDR3 length: 12 residues.

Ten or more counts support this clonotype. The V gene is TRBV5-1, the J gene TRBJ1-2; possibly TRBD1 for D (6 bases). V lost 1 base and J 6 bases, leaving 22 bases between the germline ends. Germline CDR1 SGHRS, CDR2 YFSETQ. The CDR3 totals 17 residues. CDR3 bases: TGCGCCAGCAGCTTGCCGAGCCCACTGGGGGCGCGTGATGGCTACACCTTC. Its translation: CASSLPSPLGARDGYTF.

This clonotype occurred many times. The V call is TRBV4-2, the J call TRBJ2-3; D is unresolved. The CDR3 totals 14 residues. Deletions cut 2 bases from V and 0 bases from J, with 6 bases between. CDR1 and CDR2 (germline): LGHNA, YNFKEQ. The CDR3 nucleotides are TGTGCCAGCAGCCAAAGAAGAAGCACAGATACGCAGTATTTT. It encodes CASSQRRSTDTQYF.

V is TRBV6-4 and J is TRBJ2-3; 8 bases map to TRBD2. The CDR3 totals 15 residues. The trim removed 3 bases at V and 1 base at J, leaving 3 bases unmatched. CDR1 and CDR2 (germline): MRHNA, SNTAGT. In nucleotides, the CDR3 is TGTGCCAGCAGTGAACTAGCGGATGGCACAGATACGCAGTATTTT. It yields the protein CASSELADGTDTQYF.

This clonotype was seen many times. The DNA for the CDR3 is TGCGCCAGCAGCATGGGGACAGGGTTTATGAACACTGAAGCTTTCTTT. This codes for CASSMGTGFMNTEAFF. This chain uses TRBV5-1 with TRBJ1-1, with 9 bases matching TRBD1. J lost 0 bases, V lost 4 bases, and 7 bases had no gene match. Germline loops: CDR1 SGHRS, CDR2 YFSETQ. The CDR3 has 16 residues.

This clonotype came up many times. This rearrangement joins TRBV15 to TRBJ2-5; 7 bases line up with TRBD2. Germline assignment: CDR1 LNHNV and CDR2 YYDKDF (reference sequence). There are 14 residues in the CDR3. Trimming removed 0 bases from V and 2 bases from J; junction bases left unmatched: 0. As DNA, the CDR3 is TGTGCCACCAGCAGAGAGGGACTACAAGAGACCCAGTACTTC. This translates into CATSREGLQETQYF. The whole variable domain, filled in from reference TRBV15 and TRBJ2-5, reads DAMVIQNPRYQVTQFGKPVTLSCSQTLNHNVMYWYQQKSSQAPKLLFHYYDKDFNNEADTPDNFQSRRPNTSFCFLDIRSPGLGDTAMYLCATSREGLQETQYFGPGTRLLVL.

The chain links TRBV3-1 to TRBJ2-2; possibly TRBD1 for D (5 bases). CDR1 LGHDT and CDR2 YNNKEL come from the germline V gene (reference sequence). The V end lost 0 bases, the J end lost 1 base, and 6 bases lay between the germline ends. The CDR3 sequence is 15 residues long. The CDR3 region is CASSQEQENTGELFF. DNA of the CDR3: TGTGCCAGCAGCCAAGAACAGGAGAACACCGGGGAGCTGTTTTTT.

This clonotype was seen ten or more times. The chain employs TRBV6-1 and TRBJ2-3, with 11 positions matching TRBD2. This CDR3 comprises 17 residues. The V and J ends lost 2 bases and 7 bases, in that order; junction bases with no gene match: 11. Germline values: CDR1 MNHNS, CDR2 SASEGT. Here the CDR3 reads CASSEYHLAGGLNTQYF. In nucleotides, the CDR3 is TGTGCCAGCAGTGAATATCACTTAGCGGGAGGGCTAAATACGCAGTATTTT.

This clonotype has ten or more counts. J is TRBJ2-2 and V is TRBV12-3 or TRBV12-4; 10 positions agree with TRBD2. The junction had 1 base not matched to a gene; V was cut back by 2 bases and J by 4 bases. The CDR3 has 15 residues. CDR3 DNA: TGTGCCAGCAGTTTACGACTAGCGGGCACCGGGGAGCTGTTTTTT. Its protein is CASSLRLAGTGELFF.

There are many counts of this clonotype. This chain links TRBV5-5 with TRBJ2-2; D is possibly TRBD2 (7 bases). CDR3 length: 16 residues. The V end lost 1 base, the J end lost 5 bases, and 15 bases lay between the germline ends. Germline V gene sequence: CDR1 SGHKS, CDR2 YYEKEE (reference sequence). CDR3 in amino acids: CASSLTGGASTGELFF. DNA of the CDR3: TGTGCCAGCAGCTTGACGGGGGGCGCAAGTACCGGGGAGCTGTTTTTT.

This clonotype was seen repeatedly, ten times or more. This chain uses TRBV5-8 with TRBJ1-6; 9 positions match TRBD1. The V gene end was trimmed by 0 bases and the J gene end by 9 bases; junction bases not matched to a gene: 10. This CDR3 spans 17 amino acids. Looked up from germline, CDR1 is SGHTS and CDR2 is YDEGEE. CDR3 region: CASSLGEDRGLGSPLHF. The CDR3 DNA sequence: TGTGCCAGCAGCTTGGGGGAGGACAGGGGACTCGGTTCACCCCTCCACTTT.

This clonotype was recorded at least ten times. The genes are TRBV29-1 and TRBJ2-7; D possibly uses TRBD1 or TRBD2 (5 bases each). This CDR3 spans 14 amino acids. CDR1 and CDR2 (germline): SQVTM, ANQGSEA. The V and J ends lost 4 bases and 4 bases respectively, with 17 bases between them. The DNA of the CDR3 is TGCAGCGTTGTCGGCCGCAGGGACCCGTACGAGCAGTACTTC. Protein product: CSVVGRRDPYEQYF.

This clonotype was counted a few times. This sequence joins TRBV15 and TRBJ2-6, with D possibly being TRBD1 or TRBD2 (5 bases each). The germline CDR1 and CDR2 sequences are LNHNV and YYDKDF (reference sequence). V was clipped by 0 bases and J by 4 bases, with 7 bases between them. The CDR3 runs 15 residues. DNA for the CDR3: TGTGCCACCAGCAGAGAAGGGACCGGGGCCAACGTCCTGACTTTC. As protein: CATSREGTGANVLTF.

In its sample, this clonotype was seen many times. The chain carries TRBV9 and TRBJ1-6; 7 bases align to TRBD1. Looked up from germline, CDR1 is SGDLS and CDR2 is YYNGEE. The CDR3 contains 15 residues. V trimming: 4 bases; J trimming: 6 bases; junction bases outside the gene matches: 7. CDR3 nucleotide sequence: TGTGCCAGCAGCCCCCAGACAGGGCCTAATTCACCCCTCCACTTT. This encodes CASSPQTGPNSPLHF. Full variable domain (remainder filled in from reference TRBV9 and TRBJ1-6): DSGVTQTPKHLITATGQRVTLRCSPRSGDLSVYWYQQSLDQGLQFLIQYYNGEERAKGNILERFSAQQFPDLHSELNLSSLELGDSALYFCASSPQTGPNSPLHFGNGTRLTVT.

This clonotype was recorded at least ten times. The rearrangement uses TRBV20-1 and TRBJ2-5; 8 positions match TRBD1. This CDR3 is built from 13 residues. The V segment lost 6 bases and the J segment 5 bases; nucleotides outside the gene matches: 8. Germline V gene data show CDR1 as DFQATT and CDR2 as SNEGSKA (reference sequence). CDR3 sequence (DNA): TGCAGTGCCTTGACAGGGGCGGGGGAGACCCAGTACTTC. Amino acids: CSALTGAGETQYF.

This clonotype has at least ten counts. The CDR3 bases are TGTGCCATCAGTGAGTCGTTTCAGGGCAATCAGCCCCAGCATTTT. It codes for CAISESFQGNQPQHF. The chain links TRBV10-3 to TRBJ1-5, with no clear D. CDR3 length equals 15 residues. Germline V gene sequence: CDR1 ENHRY, CDR2 SYGVKD. Trimming pared 0 bases from V and 2 bases from J, leaving 8 bases between.

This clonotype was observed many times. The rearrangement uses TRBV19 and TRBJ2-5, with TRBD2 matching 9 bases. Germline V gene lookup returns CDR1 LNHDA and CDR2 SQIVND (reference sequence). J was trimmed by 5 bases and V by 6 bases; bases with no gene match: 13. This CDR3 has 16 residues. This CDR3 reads CASSYGALAGLETQYF. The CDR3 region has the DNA TGTGCCAGTAGCTATGGGGCCCTAGCGGGGTTGGAGACCCAGTACTTC.

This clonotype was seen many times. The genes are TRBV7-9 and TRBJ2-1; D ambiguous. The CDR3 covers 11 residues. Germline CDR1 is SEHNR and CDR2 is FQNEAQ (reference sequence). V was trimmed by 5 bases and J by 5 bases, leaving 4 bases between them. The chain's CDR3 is CASSRNNEQFF. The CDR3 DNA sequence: TGTGCCAGCAGCCGCAACAATGAGCAGTTCTTC. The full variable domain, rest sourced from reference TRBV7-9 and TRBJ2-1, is DTGVSQNPRHKITKRGQNVTFRCDPISEHNRLYWYRQTLGQGPEFLTYFQNEAQLEKSRLLSDRFSAERPKGSFSTLEIQRTEQGDSAMYLCASSRNNEQFFGPGTRLTVL.